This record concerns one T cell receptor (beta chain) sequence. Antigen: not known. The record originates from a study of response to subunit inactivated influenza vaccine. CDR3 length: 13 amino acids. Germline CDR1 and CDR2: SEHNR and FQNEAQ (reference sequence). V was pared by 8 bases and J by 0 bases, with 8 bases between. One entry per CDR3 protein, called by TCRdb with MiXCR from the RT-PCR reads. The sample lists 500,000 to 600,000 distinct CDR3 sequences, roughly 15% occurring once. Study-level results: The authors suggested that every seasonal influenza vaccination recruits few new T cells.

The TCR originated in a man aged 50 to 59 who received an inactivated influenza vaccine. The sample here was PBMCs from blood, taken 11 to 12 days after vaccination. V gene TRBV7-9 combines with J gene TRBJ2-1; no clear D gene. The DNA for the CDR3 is TGTGCCAGCCGGGCGAGCTCCTACAATGAGCAGTTCTTC. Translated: CASRASSYNEQFF.